This TCR beta chain comes out of a study of blood T cell repertoires in COVID-19. Study information: Donors in the United States, Italy and Spain gave samples during acute or convalescent COVID-19. PBMCs, B-cell-depleted T cells, or T cells provided the cDNA or gDNA that made up the material.

This clone showed up just a few times. J gave up 1 base and V 5 bases, and 6 bases lay outside the gene matches. The CDR3 is 16 amino acids. From germline, CDR1 is MRHNA and CDR2 SNTAGT. Authors' analysis steps: Estimated nucleated cell counts came from reference gene primer amplification. Profiling relied on immunoSEQ multiplex PCR, and the TCRdb table lists in-frame clones only, not all of them. The DNA gave D and trimming, while V, J and clone size come from that table. The data show 350,000 to 450,000 clones, 85% seen once. The chain uses TRBV6-4 and TRBJ2-7, with 12 bases lining up with TRBD1. The sample comprised peripheral blood. This clonotype originated in a young woman with acute or convalescent COVID-19. The CDR3 DNA reads TGTGCCAGCAGTAATCCGGGACAGGGGGCGTCCTACGAGCAGTACTTC. It yields the protein CASSNPGQGASYEQYF.